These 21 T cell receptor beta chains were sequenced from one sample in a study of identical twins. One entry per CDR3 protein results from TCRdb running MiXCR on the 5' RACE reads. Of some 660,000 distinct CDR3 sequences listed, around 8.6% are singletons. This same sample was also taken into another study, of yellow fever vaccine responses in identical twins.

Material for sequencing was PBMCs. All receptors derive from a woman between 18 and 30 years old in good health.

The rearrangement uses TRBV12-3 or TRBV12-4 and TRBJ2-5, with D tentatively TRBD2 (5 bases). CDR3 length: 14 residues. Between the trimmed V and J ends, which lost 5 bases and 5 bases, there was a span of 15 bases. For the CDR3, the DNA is TGTGCCAGCAGTCCTCCCGGGATTCGGGAGACCCAGTACTTC. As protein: CASSPPGIRETQYF.

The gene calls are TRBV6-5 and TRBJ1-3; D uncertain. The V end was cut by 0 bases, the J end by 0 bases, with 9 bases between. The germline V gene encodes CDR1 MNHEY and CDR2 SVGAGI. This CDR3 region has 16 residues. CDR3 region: CASSYSGLSSGNTIYF. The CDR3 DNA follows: TGTGCCAGCAGTTACTCAGGCCTTAGCTCTGGAAACACCATATATTTT.

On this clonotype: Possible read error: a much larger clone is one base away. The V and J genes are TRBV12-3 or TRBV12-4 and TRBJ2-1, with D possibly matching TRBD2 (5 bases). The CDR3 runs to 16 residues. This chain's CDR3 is CASSLLPGSSYNVQFF. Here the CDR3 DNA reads TGTGCCAGCAGTTTATTACCGGGGAGCTCCTACAATGTGCAGTTCTTC.

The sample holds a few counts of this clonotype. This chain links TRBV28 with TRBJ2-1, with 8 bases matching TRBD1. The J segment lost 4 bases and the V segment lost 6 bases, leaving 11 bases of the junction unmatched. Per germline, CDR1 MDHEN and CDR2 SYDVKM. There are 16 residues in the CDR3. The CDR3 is CASRGSGTGKYNEQFF. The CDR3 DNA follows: TGTGCCAGCAGGGGGTCCGGGACAGGTAAATACAATGAGCAGTTCTTC.

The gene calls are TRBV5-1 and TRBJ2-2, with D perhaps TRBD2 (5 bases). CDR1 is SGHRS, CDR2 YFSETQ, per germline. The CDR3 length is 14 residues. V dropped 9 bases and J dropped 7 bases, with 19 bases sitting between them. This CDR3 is CATEKEFGVGELFF. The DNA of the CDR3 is TGCGCCACCGAAAAAGAGTTCGGGGTCGGGGAGCTGTTTTTT. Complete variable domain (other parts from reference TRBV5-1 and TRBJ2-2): KAGVTQTPRYLIKTRGQQVTLSCSPISGHRSVSWYQQTPGQGLQFLFEYFSETQRNKGNFPGRFSGRQFSNSRSEMNVSTLELGDSALYLCATEKEFGVGELFFGEGSRLTVL.

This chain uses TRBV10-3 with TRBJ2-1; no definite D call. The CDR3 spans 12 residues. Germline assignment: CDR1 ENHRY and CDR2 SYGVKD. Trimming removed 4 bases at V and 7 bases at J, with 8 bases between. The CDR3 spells CAISVNGNEQFF. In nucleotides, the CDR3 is TGTGCCATCAGTGTCAACGGGAATGAGCAGTTCTTC.

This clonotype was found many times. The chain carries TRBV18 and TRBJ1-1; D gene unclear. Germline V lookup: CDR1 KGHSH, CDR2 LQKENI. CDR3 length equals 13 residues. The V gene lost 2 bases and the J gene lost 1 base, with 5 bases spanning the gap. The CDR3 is CASSPVGNTEAFF. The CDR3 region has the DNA TGTGCCAGCTCACCAGTGGGGAACACTGAAGCTTTCTTT. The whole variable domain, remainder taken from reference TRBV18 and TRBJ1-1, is NAGVMQNPRHLVRRRGQEARLRCSPMKGHSHVYWYRQLPEEGLKFMVYLQKENIIDESGMPKERFSAEFPKEGPSILRIQQVVRGDSAAYFCASSPVGNTEAFFGQGTRLTVV.

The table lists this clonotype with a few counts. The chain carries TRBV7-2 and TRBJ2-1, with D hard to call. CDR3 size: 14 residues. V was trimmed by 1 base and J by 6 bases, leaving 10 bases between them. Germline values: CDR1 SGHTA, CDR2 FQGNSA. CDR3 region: CASSLGWVLNEQFF. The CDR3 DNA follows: TGTGCCAGCAGCTTAGGATGGGTCCTCAATGAGCAGTTCTTC.

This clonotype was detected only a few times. The chain's CDR3 is CASSRTGQGLSSEAFF. CDR3 bases: TGTGCCAGCAGCCGAACCGGACAGGGATTAAGTTCTGAAGCTTTCTTT. The rearrangement links TRBV27 to TRBJ1-1; TRBD1 agrees at 8 bases. This CDR3 spans 16 amino acids. V dropped 6 bases and J dropped 6; count of bases not matched to a gene: 15. The germline V gene has CDR1 MNHEY and CDR2 SMNVEV (reference sequence).

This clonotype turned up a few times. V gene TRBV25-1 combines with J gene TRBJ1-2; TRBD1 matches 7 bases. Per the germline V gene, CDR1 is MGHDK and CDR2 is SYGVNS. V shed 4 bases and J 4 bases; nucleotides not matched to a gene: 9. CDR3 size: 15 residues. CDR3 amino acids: CASSGGRGGVYGYTF. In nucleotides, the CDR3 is TGTGCCAGCAGTGGGGGGAGAGGGGGCGTCTATGGCTACACCTTC.

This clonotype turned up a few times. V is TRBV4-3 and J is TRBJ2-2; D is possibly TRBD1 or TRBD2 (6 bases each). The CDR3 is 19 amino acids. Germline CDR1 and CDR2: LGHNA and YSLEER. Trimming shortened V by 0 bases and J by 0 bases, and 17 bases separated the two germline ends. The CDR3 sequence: CASSQDPGGQFANTGELFF. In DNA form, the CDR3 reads TGCGCCAGCAGCCAAGATCCCGGGGGACAATTCGCGAACACCGGGGAGCTGTTTTTT.

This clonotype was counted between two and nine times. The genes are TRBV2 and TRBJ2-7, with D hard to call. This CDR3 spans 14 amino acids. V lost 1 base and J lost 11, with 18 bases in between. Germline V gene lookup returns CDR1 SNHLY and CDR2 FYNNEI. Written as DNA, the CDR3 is TGTGCCAGCAGTGAAGACACTATATCGTCGTCTGAGTACTTC. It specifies CASSEDTISSSEYF.

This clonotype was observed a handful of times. CDR3 sequence reads: CSARDRRGSTDTQYF. The CDR3 DNA follows: TGCAGTGCTAGAGATCGTCGCGGGAGCACAGATACGCAGTATTTT. The V call is TRBV20-1, the J call TRBJ2-3; a possible D gene is TRBD2 (5 bases). The CDR3 loop spans 15 amino acids. CDR1 is DFQATT, CDR2 SNEGSKA, per germline (reference sequence). With 0 bases removed from V and 0 bases from J, the gap between germline ends came to 10 bases.

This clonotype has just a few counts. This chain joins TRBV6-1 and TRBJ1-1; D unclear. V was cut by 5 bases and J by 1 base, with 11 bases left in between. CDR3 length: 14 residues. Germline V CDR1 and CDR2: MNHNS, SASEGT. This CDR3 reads CASSQTRTNTEAFF. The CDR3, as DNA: TGTGCCAGCAGTCAGACCCGGACGAACACTGAAGCTTTCTTT.

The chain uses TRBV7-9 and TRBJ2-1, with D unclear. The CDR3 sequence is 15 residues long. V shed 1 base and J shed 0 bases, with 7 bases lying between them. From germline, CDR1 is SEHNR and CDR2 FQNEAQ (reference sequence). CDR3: CASSLVTASYNEQFF. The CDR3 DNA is TGTGCCAGCAGCTTAGTCACTGCCTCCTACAATGAGCAGTTCTTC.

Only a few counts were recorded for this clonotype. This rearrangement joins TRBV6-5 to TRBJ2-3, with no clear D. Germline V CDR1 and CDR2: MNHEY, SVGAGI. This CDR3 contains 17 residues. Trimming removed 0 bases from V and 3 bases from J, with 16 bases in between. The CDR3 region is CASSYSRVSTATDTQYF. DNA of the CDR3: TGTGCCAGCAGTTACTCTCGGGTGTCCACCGCGACAGATACGCAGTATTTT.

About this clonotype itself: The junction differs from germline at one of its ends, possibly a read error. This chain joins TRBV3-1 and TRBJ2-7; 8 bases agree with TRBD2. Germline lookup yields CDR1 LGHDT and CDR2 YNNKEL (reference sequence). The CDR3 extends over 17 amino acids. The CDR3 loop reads CATSQGLQRGTTYEQYF. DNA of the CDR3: TGTGCCACCAGCCAAGGGCTACAGCGGGGGACCACCTACGAGCAGTACTTC.

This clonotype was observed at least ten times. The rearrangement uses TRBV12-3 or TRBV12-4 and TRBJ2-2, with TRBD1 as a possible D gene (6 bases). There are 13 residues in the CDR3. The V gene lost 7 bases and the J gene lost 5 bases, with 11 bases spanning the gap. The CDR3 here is CASTGQLTGELFF. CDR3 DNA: TGTGCCAGCACCGGACAGTTAACCGGGGAGCTGTTTTTT.

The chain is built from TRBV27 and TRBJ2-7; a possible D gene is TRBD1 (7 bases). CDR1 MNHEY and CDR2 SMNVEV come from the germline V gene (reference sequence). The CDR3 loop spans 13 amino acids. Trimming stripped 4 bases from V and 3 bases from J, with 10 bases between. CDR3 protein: CASSWRDSYEQYF. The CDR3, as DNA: TGTGCCAGCAGTTGGCGGGACAGCTACGAGCAGTACTTC.

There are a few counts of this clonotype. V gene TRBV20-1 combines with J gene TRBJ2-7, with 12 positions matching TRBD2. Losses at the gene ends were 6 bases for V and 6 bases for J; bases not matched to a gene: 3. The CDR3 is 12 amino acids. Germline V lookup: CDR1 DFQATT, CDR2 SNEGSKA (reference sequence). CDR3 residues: CSAPGLAGEQYF. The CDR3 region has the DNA TGCAGTGCCCCGGGACTAGCGGGCGAGCAGTACTTC.

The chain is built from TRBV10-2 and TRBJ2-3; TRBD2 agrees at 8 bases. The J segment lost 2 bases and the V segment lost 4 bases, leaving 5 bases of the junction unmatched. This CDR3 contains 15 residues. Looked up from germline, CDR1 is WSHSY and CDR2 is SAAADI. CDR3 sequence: CASSVLAGLTDTQYF. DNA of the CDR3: TGCGCCAGCAGTGTGCTAGCGGGCCTCACAGATACGCAGTATTTT.